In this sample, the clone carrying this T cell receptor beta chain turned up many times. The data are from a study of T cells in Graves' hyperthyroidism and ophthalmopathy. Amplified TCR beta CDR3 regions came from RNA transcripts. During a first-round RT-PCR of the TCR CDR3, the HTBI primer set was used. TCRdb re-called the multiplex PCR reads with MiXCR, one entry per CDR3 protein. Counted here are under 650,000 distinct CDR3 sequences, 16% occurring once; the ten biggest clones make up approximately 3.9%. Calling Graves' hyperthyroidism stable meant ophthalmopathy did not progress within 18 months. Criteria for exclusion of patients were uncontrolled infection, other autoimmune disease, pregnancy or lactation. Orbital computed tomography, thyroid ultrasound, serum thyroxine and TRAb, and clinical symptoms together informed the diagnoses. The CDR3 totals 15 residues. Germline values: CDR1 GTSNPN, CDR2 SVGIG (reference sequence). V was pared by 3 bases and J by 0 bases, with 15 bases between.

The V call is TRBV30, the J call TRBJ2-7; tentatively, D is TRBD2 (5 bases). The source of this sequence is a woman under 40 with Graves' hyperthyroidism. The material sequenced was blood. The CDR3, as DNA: TGTGCCTGGAGCGACTACAGCACGAGCTCCTACGAGCAGTACTTC. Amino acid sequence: CAWSDYSTSSYEQYF.